This T cell receptor beta chain was captured in a study of T cell changes during pregnancy in multiple sclerosis (dated by TCRdb to the late 2010s). For the wider study: The study looked at changes in the T cell repertoire across pregnancy in women with multiple sclerosis.

To prepare the library, the immunoSEQ multiplex PCR assay was applied. TCRdb took this table from immuneACCESS and kept in-frame rearrangements with V and J called. Such tables lack part of the clones; where checked against another copy, unresolved V genes explain under half of the gap, and the rest is unexplained. Within this sample are more than 35,000 clones, with 90% to 95% of them counted one time only. Approximately 0.39% of the sample belongs to the ten largest clones. Concerning this clone itself: The antigen it binds to is not known. No base quality information exists; no much larger clone differs at one position.

Relative to germline, V is missing 0 bases and J is missing 6 bases, with 8 bases of the junction outside any gene match. From the cysteine through the phenylalanine, the CDR3 covers 15 amino acids. The retained sequence is limited to the CDR3, 45 bases, with the frame set at the first base. According to the germline V gene, CDR1 reads MNHEY and CDR2 reads SVGAGI. The source material was CD4+ T cells from peripheral blood mononuclear cells, sampled in the second trimester of pregnancy. The rearrangement combines TRBV6-5 with TRBJ2-7, with 7 bases aligning to TRBD1. This TCR was sampled from a female donor with multiple sclerosis, enrolled in a pregnancy study. Here is the DNA: TGTGCCAGCAGTTACTCGGCAGGGGGTCATACCGAGCAGTACTTC. It specifies CASSYSAGGHTEQYF.